This T cell receptor beta chain was captured by sequencing in a study of patients and donors after allogeneic stem cell transplantation. V was clipped by 3 bases and J by 4 bases, with 13 bases between them. Germline assignment: CDR1 DFQATT and CDR2 SNEGSKA (reference sequence). The CDR3 runs 14 residues. MiXCR was run by TCRdb on the RT-PCR reads, yielding one entry per CDR3 protein. The sample has roughly 880,000 distinct CDR3 sequences, about a sixth seen once. Sequencing was carried out using blood, either unsorted or a sorted T cell fraction (not recorded which). This sequence was found in a human donor who was either an allogeneic HSCT recipient or a stem cell or donor lymphocyte infusion donor (not recorded which). It is not recorded whose cells these are; they may come from a transplant donor. This rearrangement joins TRBV20-1 to TRBJ1-5; D might be TRBD1 (6 bases). The CDR3 coding sequence is TGCAGTGCTAGGGCCGGACAGATAAATCAGCCCCAGCATTTT. Amino acids: CSARAGQINQPQHF.